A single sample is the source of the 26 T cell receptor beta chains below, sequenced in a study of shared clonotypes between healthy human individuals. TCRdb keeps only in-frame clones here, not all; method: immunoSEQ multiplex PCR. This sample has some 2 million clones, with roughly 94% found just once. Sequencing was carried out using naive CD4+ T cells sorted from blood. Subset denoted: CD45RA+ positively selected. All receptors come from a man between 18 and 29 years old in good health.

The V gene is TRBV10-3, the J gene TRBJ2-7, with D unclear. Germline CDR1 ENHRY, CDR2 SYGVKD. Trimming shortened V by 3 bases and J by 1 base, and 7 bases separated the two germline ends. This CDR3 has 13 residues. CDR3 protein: CAISDQDSYEQYF. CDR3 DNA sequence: TGTGCCATCAGTGACCAGGATTCCTACGAGCAGTACTTC.

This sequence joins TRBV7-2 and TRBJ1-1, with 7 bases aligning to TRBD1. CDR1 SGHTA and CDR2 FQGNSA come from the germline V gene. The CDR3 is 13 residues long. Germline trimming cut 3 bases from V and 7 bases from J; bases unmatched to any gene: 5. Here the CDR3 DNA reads TGTGCCAGCAGCTTTGACAGGGAAAGTGAAGCTTTCTTT. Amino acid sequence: CASSFDRESEAFF.

CDR3 sequence: CASSYGRPNEQFF. DNA of the CDR3: TGTGCCAGCAGTTACGGGAGACCTAATGAGCAGTTCTTC. The chain employs TRBV6-5 and TRBJ2-1, with TRBD2 as a possible D gene (5 bases). CDR1 is MNHEY, CDR2 SVGAGI, per germline. Trimming took 2 bases from V and 7 from J, leaving 9 bases between them. The CDR3 consists of 13 residues.

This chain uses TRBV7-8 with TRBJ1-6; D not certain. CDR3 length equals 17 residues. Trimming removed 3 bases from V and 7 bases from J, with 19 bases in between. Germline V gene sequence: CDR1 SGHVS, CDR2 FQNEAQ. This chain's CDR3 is CASSFLGSGPTNSPLHF. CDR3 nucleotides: TGTGCCAGCAGCTTTCTCGGAAGTGGACCGACAAATTCACCCCTCCACTTT.

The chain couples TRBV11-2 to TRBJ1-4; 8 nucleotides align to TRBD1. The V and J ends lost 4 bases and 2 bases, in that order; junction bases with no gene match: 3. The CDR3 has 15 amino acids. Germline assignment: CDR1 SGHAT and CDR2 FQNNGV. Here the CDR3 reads CASSSRTGTNEKLFF. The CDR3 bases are TGTGCCAGCAGCTCCCGGACAGGGACTAATGAAAAACTGTTTTTT.

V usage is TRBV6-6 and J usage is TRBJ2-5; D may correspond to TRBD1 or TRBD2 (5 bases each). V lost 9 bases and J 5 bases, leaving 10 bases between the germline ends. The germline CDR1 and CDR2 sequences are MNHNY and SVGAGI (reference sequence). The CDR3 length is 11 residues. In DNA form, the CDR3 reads TGTGCCAGGGGACGGCTGGAGACCCAGTACTTC. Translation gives CARGRLETQYF.

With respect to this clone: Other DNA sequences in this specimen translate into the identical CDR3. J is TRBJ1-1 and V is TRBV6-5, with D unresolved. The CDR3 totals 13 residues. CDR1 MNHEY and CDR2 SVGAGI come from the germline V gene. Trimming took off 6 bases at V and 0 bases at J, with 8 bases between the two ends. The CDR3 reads CASSRGLNTEAFF. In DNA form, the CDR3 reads TGTGCCAGCAGCCGGGGTTTGAACACTGAAGCTTTCTTT.

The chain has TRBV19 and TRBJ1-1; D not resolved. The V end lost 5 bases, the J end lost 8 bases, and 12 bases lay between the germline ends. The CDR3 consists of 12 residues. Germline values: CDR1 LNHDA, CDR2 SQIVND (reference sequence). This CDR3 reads CASSHPPGEAFF. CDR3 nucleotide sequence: TGTGCCAGTAGTCACCCCCCCGGCGAAGCTTTCTTT.

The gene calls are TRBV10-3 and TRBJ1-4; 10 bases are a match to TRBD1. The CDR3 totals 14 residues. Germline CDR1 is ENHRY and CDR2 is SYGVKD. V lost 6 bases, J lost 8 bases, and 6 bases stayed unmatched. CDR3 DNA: TGTGCCATCAGCCCCGGGACAGGGGACGAAAAACTGTTTTTT. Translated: CAISPGTGDEKLFF.

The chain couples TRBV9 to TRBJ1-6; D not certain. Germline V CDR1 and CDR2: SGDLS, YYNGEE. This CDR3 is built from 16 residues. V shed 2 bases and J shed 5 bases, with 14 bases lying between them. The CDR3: CASSVDRHGHNSPLHF. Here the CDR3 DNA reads TGTGCCAGCAGCGTTGACCGACATGGGCATAATTCACCCCTCCACTTT.

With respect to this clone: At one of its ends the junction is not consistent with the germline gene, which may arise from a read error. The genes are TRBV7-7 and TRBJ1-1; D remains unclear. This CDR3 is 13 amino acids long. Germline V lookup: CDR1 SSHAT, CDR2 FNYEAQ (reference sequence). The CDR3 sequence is CASSFSRDTEAFF. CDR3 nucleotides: TGTGCTAGCAGCTTTAGTCGGGACACTGAAGCTTTCTTT.

CDR3 DNA: TGTGCCAGCAGTGACCCCGACAGGGTAGGAGGTGGCTACACCTTC. It specifies CASSDPDRVGGGYTF. This chain joins TRBV25-1 and TRBJ1-2, with 7 bases lining up with TRBD1. Germline CDR1 MGHDK, CDR2 SYGVNS. J was trimmed by 7 bases and V by 3 bases; bases with no gene match: 11. The CDR3 contains 15 residues.

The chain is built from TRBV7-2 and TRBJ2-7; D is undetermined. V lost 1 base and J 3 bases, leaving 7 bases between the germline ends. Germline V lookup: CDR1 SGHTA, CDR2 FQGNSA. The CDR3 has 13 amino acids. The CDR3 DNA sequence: TGTGCCAGCAGCTTAGTGAGTTTCTACGAGCAGTACTTC. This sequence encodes CASSLVSFYEQYF.

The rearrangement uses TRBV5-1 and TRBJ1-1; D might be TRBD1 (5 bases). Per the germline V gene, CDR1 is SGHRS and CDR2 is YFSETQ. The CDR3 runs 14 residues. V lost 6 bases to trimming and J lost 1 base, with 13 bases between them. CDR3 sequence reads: CASTAPGQNTEAFF. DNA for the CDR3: TGCGCCAGCACCGCGCCAGGGCAGAACACTGAAGCTTTCTTT.

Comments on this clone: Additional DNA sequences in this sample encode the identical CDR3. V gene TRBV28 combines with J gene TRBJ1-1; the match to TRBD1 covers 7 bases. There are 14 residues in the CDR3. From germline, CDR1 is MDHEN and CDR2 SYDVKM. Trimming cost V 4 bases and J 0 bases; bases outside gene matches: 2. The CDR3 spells CASSSGTVNTEAFF. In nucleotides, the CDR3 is TGTGCCAGCAGTTCCGGGACAGTGAACACTGAAGCTTTCTTT. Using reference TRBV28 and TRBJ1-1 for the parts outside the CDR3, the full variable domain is DVKVTQSSRYLVKRTGEKVFLECVQDMDHENMFWYRQDPGLGLRLIYFSYDVKMKEKGDIPEGYSVSREKKERFSLILESASTNQTSMYLCASSSGTVNTEAFFGQGTRLTVV.

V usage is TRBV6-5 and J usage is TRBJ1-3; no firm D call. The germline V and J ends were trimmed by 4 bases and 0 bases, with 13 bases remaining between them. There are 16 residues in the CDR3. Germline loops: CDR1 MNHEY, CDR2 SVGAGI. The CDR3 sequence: CASSFSRSSSGNTIYF. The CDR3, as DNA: TGTGCCAGCAGTTTTTCTAGGAGTTCCTCTGGAAACACCATATATTTT.

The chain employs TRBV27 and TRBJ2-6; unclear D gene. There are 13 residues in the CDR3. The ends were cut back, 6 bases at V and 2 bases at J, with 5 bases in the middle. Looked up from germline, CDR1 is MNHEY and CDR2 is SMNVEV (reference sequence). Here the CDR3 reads CASRPTGANVLTF. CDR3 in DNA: TGTGCCAGCAGGCCGACTGGGGCCAACGTCCTGACTTTC.

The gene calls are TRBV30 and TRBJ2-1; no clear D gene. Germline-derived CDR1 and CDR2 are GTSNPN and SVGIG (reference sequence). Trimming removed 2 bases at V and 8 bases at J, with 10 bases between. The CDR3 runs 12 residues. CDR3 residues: CAWSPTPDEQFF. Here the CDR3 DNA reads TGTGCCTGGAGTCCAACCCCTGATGAGCAGTTCTTC.

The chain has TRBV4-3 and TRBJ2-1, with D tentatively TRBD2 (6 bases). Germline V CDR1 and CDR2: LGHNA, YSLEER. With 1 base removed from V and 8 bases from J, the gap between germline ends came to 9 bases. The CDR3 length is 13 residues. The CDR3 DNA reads TGCGCCAGCAGCCAAGGGACTATCTATGAGCAGTTCTTC. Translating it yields CASSQGTIYEQFF.

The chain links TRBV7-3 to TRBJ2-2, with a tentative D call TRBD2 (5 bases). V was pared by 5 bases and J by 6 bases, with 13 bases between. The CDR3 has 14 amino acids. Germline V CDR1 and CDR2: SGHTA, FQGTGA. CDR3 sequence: CASSPLASSGELFF. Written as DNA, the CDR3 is TGTGCCAGCAGCCCTCTGGCTAGCTCCGGGGAGCTGTTTTTT.

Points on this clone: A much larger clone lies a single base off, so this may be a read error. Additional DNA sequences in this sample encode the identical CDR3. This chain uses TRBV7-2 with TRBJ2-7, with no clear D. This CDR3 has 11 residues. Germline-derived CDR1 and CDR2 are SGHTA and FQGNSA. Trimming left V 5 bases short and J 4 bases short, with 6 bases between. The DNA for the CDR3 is TGTGCCAGCAGCACCTCTTACGAGCAGTACTTC. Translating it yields CASSTSYEQYF.

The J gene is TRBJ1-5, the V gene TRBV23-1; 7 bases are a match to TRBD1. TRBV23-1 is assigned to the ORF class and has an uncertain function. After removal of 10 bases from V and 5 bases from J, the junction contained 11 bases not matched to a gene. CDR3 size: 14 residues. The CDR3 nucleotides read TGCGCCACCTTAGTCCGGGACAGTCATCAGCCCCAGCATTTT. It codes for CATLVRDSHQPQHF.

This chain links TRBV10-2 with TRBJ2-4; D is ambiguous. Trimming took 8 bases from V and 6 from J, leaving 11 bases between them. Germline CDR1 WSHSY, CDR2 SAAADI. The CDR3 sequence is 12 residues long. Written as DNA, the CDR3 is TGCGCCAGCGGATTCCCGGGAAACATTCAGTACTTC. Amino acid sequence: CASGFPGNIQYF.

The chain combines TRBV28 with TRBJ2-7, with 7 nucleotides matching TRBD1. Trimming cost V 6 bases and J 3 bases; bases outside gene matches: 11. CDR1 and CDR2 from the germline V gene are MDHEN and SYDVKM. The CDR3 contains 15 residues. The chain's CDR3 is CASRGDSPRVYEQYF. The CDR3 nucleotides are TGTGCCAGCAGGGGGGACAGCCCAAGGGTCTACGAGCAGTACTTC. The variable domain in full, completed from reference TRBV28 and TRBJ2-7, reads DVKVTQSSRYLVKRTGEKVFLECVQDMDHENMFWYRQDPGLGLRLIYFSYDVKMKEKGDIPEGYSVSREKKERFSLILESASTNQTSMYLCASRGDSPRVYEQYFGPGTRLTVT.

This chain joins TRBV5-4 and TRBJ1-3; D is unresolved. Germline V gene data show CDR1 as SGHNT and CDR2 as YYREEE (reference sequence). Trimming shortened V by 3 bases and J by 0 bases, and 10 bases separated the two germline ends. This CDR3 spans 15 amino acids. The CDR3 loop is CASSWTGASGNTIYF. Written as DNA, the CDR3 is TGTGCCAGCAGCTGGACGGGAGCCTCTGGAAACACCATATATTTT.

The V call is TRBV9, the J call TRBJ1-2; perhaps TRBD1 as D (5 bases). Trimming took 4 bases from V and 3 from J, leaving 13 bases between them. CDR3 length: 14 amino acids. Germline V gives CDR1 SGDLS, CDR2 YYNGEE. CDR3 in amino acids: CASSRDFADYGYTF. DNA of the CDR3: TGTGCCAGCAGCAGGGACTTTGCGGACTATGGCTACACCTTC. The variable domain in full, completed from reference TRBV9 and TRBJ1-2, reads DSGVTQTPKHLITATGQRVTLRCSPRSGDLSVYWYQQSLDQGLQFLIQYYNGEERAKGNILERFSAQQFPDLHSELNLSSLELGDSALYFCASSRDFADYGYTFGSGTRLTVV.